This T cell receptor beta chain was obtained from a study of PD-1 blockade in classical Hodgkin lymphoma. Profiling relied on immunoSEQ multiplex PCR, and the TCRdb table lists in-frame clones only, not all of them. The sample has about 150,000 clones, 78% seen once. Trimming cost V 0 bases and J 7 bases, with 13 bases left between them. The CDR3 has 15 residues. Germline V gene data show CDR1 as MNHEY and CDR2 as SVGAGI. Every one of the patients relapsed after autologous stem cell transplantation (brentuximab vedotin exposure was variable). The sequence was collected from a human donor with classical Hodgkin lymphoma. The source material was peripheral blood mononuclear cells (PBMCs), sampled before the second cycle of nivolumab. This sequence joins TRBV6-5 and TRBJ2-1; tentative D call: TRBD2 (6 bases). The CDR3 coding sequence is TGTGCCAGCAGTTACTCGGCGGGATCCGATAATGAGCAGTTCTTC. Translation gives CASSYSAGSDNEQFF.